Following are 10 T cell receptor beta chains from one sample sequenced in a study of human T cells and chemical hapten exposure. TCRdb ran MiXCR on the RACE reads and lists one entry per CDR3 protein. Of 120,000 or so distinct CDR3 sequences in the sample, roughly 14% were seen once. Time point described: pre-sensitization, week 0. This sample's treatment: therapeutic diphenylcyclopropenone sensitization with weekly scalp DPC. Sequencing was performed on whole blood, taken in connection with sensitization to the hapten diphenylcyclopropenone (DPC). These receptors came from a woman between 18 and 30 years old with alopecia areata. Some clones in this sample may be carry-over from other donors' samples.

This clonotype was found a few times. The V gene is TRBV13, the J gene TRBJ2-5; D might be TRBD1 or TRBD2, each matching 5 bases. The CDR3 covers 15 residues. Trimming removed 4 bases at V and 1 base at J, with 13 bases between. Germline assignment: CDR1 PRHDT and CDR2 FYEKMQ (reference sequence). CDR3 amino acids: CASSSPGTVQETQYF. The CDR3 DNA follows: TGTGCCAGCAGCTCACCCGGGACGGTCCAAGAGACCCAGTACTTC.

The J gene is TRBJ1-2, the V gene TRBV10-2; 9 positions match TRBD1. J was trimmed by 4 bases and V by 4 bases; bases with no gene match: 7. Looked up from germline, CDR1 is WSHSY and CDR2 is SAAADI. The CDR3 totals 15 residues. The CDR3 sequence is CASSVGKGQGYGYTF. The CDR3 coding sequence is TGCGCCAGCAGTGTCGGAAAGGGACAGGGCTATGGCTACACCTTC.

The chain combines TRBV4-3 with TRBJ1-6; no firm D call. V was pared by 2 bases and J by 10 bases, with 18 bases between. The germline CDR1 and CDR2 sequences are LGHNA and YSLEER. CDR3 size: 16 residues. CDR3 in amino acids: CASSQTPAQSGSPLHF. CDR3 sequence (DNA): TGCGCCAGCAGCCAAACCCCTGCCCAGTCGGGCTCACCCCTCCACTTT.

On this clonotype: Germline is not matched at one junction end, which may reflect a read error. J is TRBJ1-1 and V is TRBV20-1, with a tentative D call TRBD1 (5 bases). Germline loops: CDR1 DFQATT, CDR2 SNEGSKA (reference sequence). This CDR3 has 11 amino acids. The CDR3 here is CSPSVRAEAFF. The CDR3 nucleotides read TGCAGTCCTAGTGTCAGGGCTGAAGCTTTCTTT.

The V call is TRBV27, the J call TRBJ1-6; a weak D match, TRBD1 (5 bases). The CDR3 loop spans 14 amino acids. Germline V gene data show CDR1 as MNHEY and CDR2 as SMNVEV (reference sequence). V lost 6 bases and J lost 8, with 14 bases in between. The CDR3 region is CASSRWDGDSPLHF. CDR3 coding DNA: TGTGCCAGCAGCCGATGGGACGGCGATTCACCCCTCCACTTT.

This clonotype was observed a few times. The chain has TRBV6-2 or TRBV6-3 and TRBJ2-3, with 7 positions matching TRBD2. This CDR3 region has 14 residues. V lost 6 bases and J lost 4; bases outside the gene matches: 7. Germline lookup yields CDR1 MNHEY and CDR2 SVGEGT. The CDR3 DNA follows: TGTGCCAGCAGCCCGGGGGGAACCCCAGATACGCAGTATTTT. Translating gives CASSPGGTPDTQYF.

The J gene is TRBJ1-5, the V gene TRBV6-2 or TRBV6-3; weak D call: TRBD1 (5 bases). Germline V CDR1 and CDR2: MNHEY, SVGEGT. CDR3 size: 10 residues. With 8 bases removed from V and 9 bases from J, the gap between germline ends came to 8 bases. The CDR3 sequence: CASVGGPQHF. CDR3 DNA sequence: TGTGCCAGCGTGGGGGGGCCCCAGCATTTT.

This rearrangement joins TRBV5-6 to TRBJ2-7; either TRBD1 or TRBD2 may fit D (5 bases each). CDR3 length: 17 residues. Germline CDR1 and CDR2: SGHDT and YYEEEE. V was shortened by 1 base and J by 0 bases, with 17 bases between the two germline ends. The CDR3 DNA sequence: TGTGCCAGCAGCTTGAGGGTGGGGACGTTAAGCTCCTACGAGCAGTACTTC. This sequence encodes CASSLRVGTLSSYEQYF.

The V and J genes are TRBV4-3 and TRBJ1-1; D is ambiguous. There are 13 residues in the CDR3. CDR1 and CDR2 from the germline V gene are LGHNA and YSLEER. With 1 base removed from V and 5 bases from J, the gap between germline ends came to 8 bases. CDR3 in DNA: TGCGCCAGCAGCCAAGCCGGGAAAACTGAAGCTTTCTTT. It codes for CASSQAGKTEAFF.

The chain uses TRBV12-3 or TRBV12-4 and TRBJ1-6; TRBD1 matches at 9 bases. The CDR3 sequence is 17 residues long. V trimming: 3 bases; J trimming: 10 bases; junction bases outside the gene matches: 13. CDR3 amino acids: CASSFIGQGIRLSPLHF. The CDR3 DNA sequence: TGTGCCAGCAGTTTCATCGGACAGGGGATTCGGTTATCACCCCTCCACTTT.